This TCR beta chain was obtained from a study of siplizumab effects on memory and regulatory T cells. Study-wide results and caveats: Mean Treg-derived proportions of mappable alloreactive CD4+ clones were less than 80% for siplizumab and roughly 30% for controls. The study found naive T cells seemingly more diverse than memory cells and seemingly major alloresponse contributors. Siplizumab, the agent tested, significantly reduced alloreactive sequences traceable to unstimulated CD4+ memory cells.

With 7 bases removed from V and 1 base from J, the gap between germline ends came to 10 bases. The CDR3 contains 12 residues. Germline lookup yields CDR1 SQVTM and CDR2 ANQGSEA. This clone was counted between two and nine times. As yet, its antigen is unknown. Each sample yielded about 9.9 x 10^4 assayed TCR templates. The table came from immunoSEQ multiplex PCR; TCRdb's copy has only in-frame clones and leaves some out. Among over 85,000 clones, roughly 92% were seen once, and the ten largest hold about 1.5%. The sample was CD4+ T cells sorted from blood. The chain has TRBV29-1 and TRBJ1-1; tentative D call: TRBD1 (6 bases). The TCR originated in a human donor in good health. CDR3 sequence reads: CSALQGNTEAFF. The DNA for the CDR3 is TGCAGCGCGCTACAGGGGAACACTGAAGCTTTCTTT.